This TCR beta chain was captured in a study of blood T cell repertoires in COVID-19. About the research overall: Samples came from the United States, Italy and Spain, spanning acute and convalescent COVID-19.

As originally analysed: It was from reference gene primer amplification that nucleated cell counts were estimated. The repertoire was sequenced with immunoSEQ multiplex PCR; TCRdb's copy has only in-frame clones and lacks some. V and J calls and clone size are copied from that table; D and trimming were computed from the DNA. The table records nearly 300,000 clones, less than 85% of them present only once. The CDR3 is 16 amino acids. CDR1 is ENHRY and CDR2 is SYGVKD in the germline V gene. Trimming shortened V by 1 base and J by 5 bases, and 14 bases separated the two germline ends. The sequencing input was peripheral blood. The clonotype comes from a human donor with COVID-19, enrolled during active disease. The donor label of this sample is uncertain. The chain couples TRBV10-3 to TRBJ2-2, with D possibly matching TRBD2 (6 bases). CDR3: CAISEWEDQLTGELFF. For the CDR3, the DNA is TGTGCCATCAGTGAGTGGGAGGACCAATTGACCGGGGAGCTGTTTTTT.